The 25 T cell receptor beta chains reported below all come from one sample, sequenced in a study of monozygotic twins with inflammatory bowel disease (dated by TCRdb to between 2017 and 2020). Libraries were made using 5' RACE. The data were produced on an Illumina HiSeq 2500. TCRdb reprocessed the reads, so every CDR3 protein sequence counts as one entry and DNA is not shown. This sample's table contains roughly 150,000 distinct CDR3 sequences. The ten most abundant clones make up over 1% of the sample. Sequenced sample: blood. The receptor set was obtained from a human donor with ulcerative colitis or Crohn's disease, or a healthy co-twin of an affected twin (not recorded which).

The chain combines TRBV20-1 with TRBJ2-3; TCRdb gives TRBD2 as the D gene, but with no DNA this cannot be confirmed. This CDR3 contains 13 residues. CDR1 and CDR2 (germline): DFQATT, SNEGSKA (reference sequence). The CDR3 spells CSASGGSGDTQYF.

The rearrangement uses TRBV9 and TRBJ2-5. Germline CDR1 is SGDLS and CDR2 is YYNGEE. This CDR3 region has 13 residues. The CDR3 protein is CASSVAGSETQYF.

The CDR3 sequence is CATSRDGTSNQPQHF. This chain uses TRBV15 with TRBJ1-5; TCRdb names TRBD1, which stays unverified in the absence of DNA. The CDR3 has 15 amino acids. Germline CDR1 reads LNHNV; CDR2 reads YYDKDF (reference sequence).

The chain carries TRBV9 and TRBJ1-1; TCRdb outputs TRBD1, but without DNA this stays unchecked. CDR1 is SGDLS and CDR2 is YYNGEE in the germline V gene. This CDR3 spans 16 amino acids. CDR3 protein: CASSMGGAGRHPKAFF.

V is TRBV4-1 and J is TRBJ2-7. Germline lookup yields CDR1 MGHRA and CDR2 YSYEKL. The CDR3 totals 11 residues. CDR3 in amino acids: CASSHFGEQYF.

The rearrangement joins TRBV5-1 to TRBJ2-7; TCRdb picks TRBD1, but there is no DNA to check that call. The CDR3 has 15 amino acids. CDR1 is SGHRS and CDR2 is YFSETQ in the germline V gene. This chain's CDR3 is CASSLTGPNSYEQYF.

The J gene is TRBJ1-5, the V gene TRBV12-3 or TRBV12-4. CDR3 size: 13 residues. CDR3 residues: CASSRTSGQPQHF.

V usage is TRBV19 and J usage is TRBJ1-1; lacking DNA, the TRBD1 call made by TCRdb goes unchecked. Germline V CDR1 and CDR2: LNHDA, SQIVND (reference sequence). CDR3 length equals 16 residues. The CDR3 reads CASRGGGWEPDTEAFF.

This chain connects TRBV5-4 to TRBJ1-4. The CDR3 sequence is 14 residues long. Germline CDR1 SGHNT, CDR2 YYREEE (reference sequence). This CDR3 is CASSLGSLEEKLFF.

The chain combines TRBV6-2 or TRBV6-3 with TRBJ2-7; the TCRdb call, TRBD2, lacks DNA for checking. Germline V gene sequence: CDR1 MNHEY, CDR2 SVGEGT. The CDR3 is 17 residues long. The CDR3 sequence is CASSPRILAGDSYEQYF.

This chain links TRBV5-4 with TRBJ1-2. The CDR3 is 14 amino acids. CDR1 is SGHNT, CDR2 YYREEE, per germline (reference sequence). The CDR3 protein is CASSLGQVEGGYTF.

The rearrangement links TRBV20-1 to TRBJ2-4. CDR1 is DFQATT and CDR2 is SNEGSKA in the germline V gene (reference sequence). The CDR3 runs 13 residues. The chain's CDR3 is CSARGSAKNIQYF.

The chain carries TRBV7-2 and TRBJ2-7. Germline CDR1 reads SGHTA; CDR2 reads FQGNSA. The CDR3 has 11 amino acids. The CDR3 loop is CASSFWNEQYF.

The J gene is TRBJ2-6, the V gene TRBV10-3; TCRdb designates TRBD1, a call that cannot be tested without DNA. CDR1 ENHRY and CDR2 SYGVKD come from the germline V gene. The CDR3 has 17 amino acids. CDR3 residues: CAITPGPTPSGANVLTF.

The rearrangement links TRBV5-1 to TRBJ1-1. CDR1 is SGHRS, CDR2 YFSETQ, per germline. The CDR3 runs 14 residues. The CDR3 region is CASSFGLMNTEAFF.

V is TRBV18 and J is TRBJ2-7. The germline V gene encodes CDR1 KGHSH and CDR2 LQKENI. The CDR3 sequence is 13 residues long. CDR3 sequence: CASSRTATYEQYF. The variable domain in full, with the rest retrieved from reference TRBV18 and TRBJ2-7, is NAGVMQNPRHLVRRRGQEARLRCSPMKGHSHVYWYRQLPEEGLKFMVYLQKENIIDESGMPKERFSAEFPKEGPSILRIQQVVRGDSAAYFCASSRTATYEQYFGPGTRLTVT.

CDR3 region: CSVERDDTEAFF. The chain recombines TRBV29-1 with TRBJ1-1. Germline CDR1 is SQVTM and CDR2 is ANQGSEA. The CDR3 has 12 amino acids.

The chain carries TRBV15 and TRBJ1-5; with no DNA, the TCRdb D assignment of TRBD1 cannot be verified. CDR3 length: 17 residues. Germline values: CDR1 LNHNV, CDR2 YYDKDF (reference sequence). Here the CDR3 reads CATSSPRGQYSNQPQHF.

The chain uses TRBV4-2 and TRBJ2-1; TCRdb's D gene call, TRBD1, goes unchecked for lack of DNA. Germline CDR1 LGHNA, CDR2 YNFKEQ. The CDR3 covers 16 residues. CDR3 sequence reads: CASSQRRDSPYNEQFF.

The rearrangement uses TRBV7-9 and TRBJ2-7. Germline-derived CDR1 and CDR2 are SEHNR and FQNEAQ (reference sequence). This CDR3 is built from 15 residues. The CDR3 region is CASSLALGGPYEQYF.

The V and J genes are TRBV11-2 and TRBJ2-2. The CDR3 runs 14 residues. Germline CDR1 SGHAT, CDR2 FQNNGV. CDR3 loop: CASSFQPNTGELFF. Full variable domain (missing parts from reference TRBV11-2 and TRBJ2-2): EAGVAQSPRYKIIEKRQSVAFWCNPISGHATLYWYQQILGQGPKLLIQFQNNGVVDDSQLPKDRFSAERLKGVDSTLKIQPAKLEDSAVYLCASSFQPNTGELFFGEGSRLTVL.

The chain has TRBV5-6 and TRBJ2-2; the D call of TRBD1 rests on TCRdb alone, since no DNA is present to check it. The CDR3 spans 16 residues. Germline V gene sequence: CDR1 SGHDT, CDR2 YYEEEE. This CDR3 reads CASSSYLKQGTGELFF.

V and J are TRBV27 and TRBJ2-3; there is no DNA to check the TCRdb D call of TRBD2. This CDR3 has 14 amino acids. Germline CDR1 reads MNHEY; CDR2 reads SMNVEV (reference sequence). The CDR3 is CASSIGRGVGTQYF.

The chain combines TRBV29-1 with TRBJ1-1. The CDR3 loop spans 14 amino acids. Germline CDR1 is SQVTM and CDR2 is ANQGSEA. Here the CDR3 reads CSARGGGKDTEAFF.

J is TRBJ2-3 and V is TRBV12-3 or TRBV12-4; TCRdb designates TRBD1, a call that cannot be tested without DNA. The CDR3 is 14 amino acids. CDR3 protein: CASSPGTGPDTQYF.